This T cell receptor (beta chain) was captured by sequencing in a study of PD-1 blockade in classical Hodgkin lymphoma. Germline V lookup: CDR1 SEHNR, CDR2 FQNEAQ (reference sequence). This CDR3 has 12 residues. About this clone: Its target is not known. One end of the junction is discordant with germline, which a read error may explain.

Autologous stem cell transplantation was followed by relapse in every patient, and brentuximab vedotin exposure varied. Produced via immunoSEQ multiplex PCR; TCRdb's table is partial and in-frame only. The sample holds about 100,000 clones, roughly 91% seen once. Study-level findings and limits: Patients who began taking nivolumab under 1 year after ASCT were left out.

The sequence came from a human donor with classical Hodgkin lymphoma. The chain couples TRBV7-9 to TRBJ1-1; no firm D call. This specimen was peripheral blood mononuclear cells (PBMCs), taken before the second cycle of nivolumab. CDR3 nucleotides: TGTGCCAGCAGCTTAGTTGACACGGAAGCTTTCTTT. It is translated as CASSLVDTEAFF.